This TCR beta chain was identified in a study of Tregs in tolerant kidney transplant recipients. The CDR3 totals 17 residues. Sequencing used immunoSEQ multiplex PCR; TCRdb keeps in-frame clones, though not all of them. The sample contains about 110,000 clones, almost 90% of which appear only once. The TCR sequence derives from a human donor who received a combined kidney and bone marrow transplant. The chain uses TRBV21-1 and TRBJ2-1; no check of the table's D call, TRBD2, against the DNA was made. TRBV21-1 is a known pseudogene. The sample here was CD4+ T cells from blood, taken before the transplant. The DNA of the CDR3 is TGTGCCAGCAGCAAAGGTGGGACTAGCGGGCCCTACAATGAGCAGTTCTTC. This encodes CASSKGGTSGPYNEQFF.